This T cell receptor (beta chain) was retrieved from a study of TIL therapy for anti-PD-1-resistant metastatic lung cancer. The V end lost 1 base, the J end lost 2 bases, and 25 bases lay between the germline ends. Germline values: CDR1 MNHEY, CDR2 SMNVEV (reference sequence). The CDR3 has 20 residues. Described time point: pre-treatment sample, taken before nivolumab and TIL therapy. The libraries were made with immunoSEQ v3. The protocol was immunoSEQ multiplex PCR, while the TCRdb copy is restricted to in-frame clones and leaves out a portion. Of 50,000 to 65,000 clones in the sample, roughly 77% are singletons; the top ten hold just under 3%.

This receptor was taken from a person between 25 and 80 years old with non-small cell lung cancer. Sequenced here: blood, sampled at baseline. V is TRBV27 and J is TRBJ2-3; possibly TRBD2 for D (6 bases). The CDR3 protein is CASSLFGEVARDWDTDTQYF. The CDR3 bases are TGTGCCAGCAGTTTATTCGGAGAGGTCGCACGGGACTGGGACACAGATACGCAGTATTTT.